The entry that follows covers one TCR beta chain sequence. This entry comes from a study of T cell changes during pregnancy in multiple sclerosis. Clones were read by immunoSEQ multiplex PCR, and TCRdb kept only the in-frame ones, dropping some. The table has around 97,000 clones, 90% seen once. V lost 3 bases to trimming and J lost 1 base, with 13 bases between them. CDR3 length equals 16 residues. Germline V lookup: CDR1 SGHVS, CDR2 FQNEAQ. The starting material was peripheral blood, obtained in the second trimester of pregnancy. This TCR derives from a female donor in good health, enrolled as a control in a pregnancy study. The chain joins TRBV7-8 to TRBJ1-5; a weak D match, TRBD1 (5 bases). The CDR3 nucleotides read TGTGCCAGCAGCTTTCTGGGGGGAATAAGCAATCAGCCCCAGCATTTT. It codes for CASSFLGGISNQPQHF.